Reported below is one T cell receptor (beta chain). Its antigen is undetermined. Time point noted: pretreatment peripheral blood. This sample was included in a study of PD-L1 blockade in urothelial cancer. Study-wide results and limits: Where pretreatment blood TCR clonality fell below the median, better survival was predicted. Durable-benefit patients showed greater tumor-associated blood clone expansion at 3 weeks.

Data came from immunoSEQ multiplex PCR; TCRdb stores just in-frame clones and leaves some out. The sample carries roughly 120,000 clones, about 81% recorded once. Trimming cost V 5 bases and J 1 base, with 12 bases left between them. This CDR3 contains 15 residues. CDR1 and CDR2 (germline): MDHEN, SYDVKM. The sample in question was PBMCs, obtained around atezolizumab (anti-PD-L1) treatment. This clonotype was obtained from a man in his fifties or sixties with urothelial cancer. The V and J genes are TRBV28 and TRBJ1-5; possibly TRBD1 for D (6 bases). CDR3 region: CASSIGQWSNQPQHF. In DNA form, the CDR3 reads TGTGCCAGCAGTATCGGACAGTGGAGCAATCAGCCCCAGCATTTT.